This T cell receptor (beta chain) was sequenced in a study of T cells in Graves' hyperthyroidism and ophthalmopathy. Lactation, pregnancy, other autoimmune disease or uncontrolled infection led to exclusion of patients. Diagnoses used clinical symptoms, serum thyroxine and TRAb, thyroid ultrasound and orbital computed tomography. This clonotype appeared many times. The CDR3 consists of 13 residues. V was clipped by 5 bases and J by 3 bases; unmatched bases: 2. In germline, CDR1 is SGHVS, CDR2 FQNEAQ. Amplified TCR beta CDR3 regions derived from RNA transcripts. First-round RT-PCR of the TCR CDR3 relied on the HTBI primer set. A single record per CDR3 protein comes from TCRdb applying MiXCR to the multiplex PCR reads. The data show about 180,000 distinct CDR3 sequences, 9.4% seen once.

The V call is TRBV7-8, the J call TRBJ1-2; 8 positions agree with TRBD1. Sequences were obtained from blood. The TCR originated in a woman aged 18-30 years with Graves' hyperthyroidism that later progressed to Graves' ophthalmopathy. This chain's CDR3 is CASSPGGDYGYTF. DNA for the CDR3: TGTGCCAGCAGCCCAGGGGGCGACTATGGCTACACCTTC.